This T cell receptor beta chain is from a study of OX40 agonist ivuxolimab in advanced cancers. Notes on the research overall: Ivuxolimab was an agonistic, fully human IgG2 monoclonal antibody directed against OX40 (CD134), a costimulatory receptor. Intravenous ivuxolimab was administered to patients every 2 weeks at six dose levels: 0.01, 0.1, 0.3, 1.5, 3 and 10 mg/kg. Of the approximately 54 patients in dose escalation, 19 had hepatocellular carcinoma, around 15 had melanoma, 9 had renal cell carcinoma and 9 had head and neck cancer. In the dose-escalation cohort, approximately 80% of patients were male, and the mean age was roughly 60 years with a range of roughly 23 to 79. Patients were allowed to have had prior anti-PD-1, anti-PD-L1 or anti-CTLA-4 therapy, and 30% to 50% of the dose-escalation patients had previously received checkpoint inhibitors. Three dose-escalation patients achieved partial responses, one with hepatocellular carcinoma and two with cutaneous melanoma. Peripheral TCRbeta sequencing was intended to test whether TCR sequence diversity was altered and clonal T-cell expansion was caused by ivuxolimab. The paper reports the monotherapy dose-escalation portion (N of about 54 patients) of the phase I ivuxolimab trial. Points the paper makes about the study in general: After ivuxolimab, CD8+ T cells had more expanded clones than CD4+ T cells on average. At doses of 0.1 to 3.0 mg/kg, clonal expansion of both CD4+ and CD8+ blood T cells was observed from baseline to week 6. The antigen specificity of the peripheral T cells that underwent clonal expansion was not determined. Low levels of normalized T-cell clonal expansion were also shown by some nonresponding patients. In partial responders in the 0.1-3.0 mg/kg groups, normalized peripheral clonal expansion was found to be among the lowest, especially among CD8+ T cells.

As for this clone: There is no known antigen for this receptor. No quality values exist for individual bases; no much larger clone is one base distant.

Patients with a history of autoimmune disease or receiving systemic immunosuppression were excluded from the trial. Peripheral blood for TCR sequencing was drawn from every dose cohort at baseline, at cycle 4 day 1 and at cycle 7 day 1. The samples were taken from a phase I, first-in-human, multicenter, open-label dose-escalation trial of ivuxolimab. Adults with locally advanced or metastatic melanoma, renal cell, hepatocellular, or head and neck squamous cell carcinoma were enrolled in the trial. Before TCR sequencing, CD4+ and CD8+ T cells were separately sorted from peripheral blood. V drops 6 bases and J drops 3 bases, leaving 17 bases in between. The cysteine opens and the phenylalanine closes a CDR3 of 15 amino acids. Only CDR3 DNA is held: 45 bases, read in frame from base 1. CDR1 and CDR2 are drawn from the germline V gene: MDHEN, SYDVKM. Genomic DNA was isolated from the sorted cells so that the TCRbeta CDR3 region could be sequenced. The immunoSEQ Assay was used to sequence the TCRbeta CDR3 regions. Held by TCRdb, this immuneACCESS table contains in-frame sequences only and omits some clones. Under half of the omission traces to an unresolved V gene where checked; the cause of the rest is unknown. The sample profile shows 73,000 or so clones; 82% of them were found once. 0.4% to 0.45% of the sample lies in the top ten.

Sequenced material: CD4+ or CD8+ T cells sorted from blood, taken in a trial of the OX40 agonist ivuxolimab. The rearrangement joined TRBV28 to TRBJ1-1; TRBD1 is a possible D gene, resting on 6 matching bases. This clonotype was obtained from an adult with an advanced solid tumor such as melanoma, head and neck, liver or kidney cancer. The DNA reads TGTGCCAGCAGAGGGGGGTCTAGCTACGACACTGAAGCTTTCTTT. Its protein product is CASRGGSSYDTEAFF.